One sample yielded the 20 T cell receptor beta chains listed below, sequenced in a study of blood T cell repertoires in COVID-19 (dated by TCRdb to the early 2020s). Receptor libraries were prepared by the immunoSEQ multiplex PCR assay. Held by TCRdb, this immuneACCESS table contains in-frame sequences only and omits some clones. Under half of the omission traces to an unresolved V gene where checked; the cause of the rest is unknown. The sample profile shows 100,000 to 150,000 clones; 55% to 75% of them were found once. The ten most abundant clones make up approximately 1.9% of the sample. The sequenced material came from peripheral blood. The receptors stem from a woman between 65 and 79 years old with acute or convalescent COVID-19.

J is TRBJ2-7 and V is TRBV18; TRBD1 is a possible D gene (6 bases). Between the trimmed V and J ends, which lost 3 bases and 0 bases, there was a span of 9 bases. CDR1 and CDR2 (germline): KGHSH, LQKENI. The CDR3 is 14 amino acids. CDR3 region: CASSPDSASYEQYF. In DNA form, the CDR3 reads TGTGCCAGCTCACCGGACAGTGCCTCCTACGAGCAGTACTTC.

The chain links TRBV7-8 to TRBJ1-5; 7 bases map to TRBD1. The CDR3 contains 17 residues. Germline V lookup: CDR1 SGHVS, CDR2 FQNEAQ. The V segment lost 7 bases and the J segment 5 bases; nucleotides outside the gene matches: 17. The CDR3 region has the DNA TGTGCCAGCACCAAAGGGCGACAGGGCGCAGCGGATCAGCCCCAGCATTTT. This translates into CASTKGRQGAADQPQHF.

This clone was counted between two and nine times. The chain recombines TRBV6-5 with TRBJ2-5; 11 bases are a match to TRBD2. V shed 3 bases, J shed 4 bases, and the junction held 7 bases outside the gene matches. Germline V gene lookup returns CDR1 MNHEY and CDR2 SVGAGI. The CDR3 runs 16 residues. The CDR3 sequence is CASSYRVAGGPETQYF. For the CDR3, the DNA is TGTGCCAGCAGTTATAGGGTAGCGGGGGGGCCAGAGACCCAGTACTTC.

This clone was seen a few times. The V gene is TRBV12-5, the J gene TRBJ2-2; D is perhaps TRBD2 (5 bases). The CDR3 runs to 15 residues. CDR1 is LGHNT, CDR2 FRNRAP, per germline. Trimming left V 6 bases short and J 1 base short, with 12 bases between. DNA for the CDR3: TGTGCTAGTGGCAGGCTAGCAGAGAACACCGGGGAGCTGTTTTTT. Translating it yields CASGRLAENTGELFF.

This clone has just one count. The genes are TRBV2 and TRBJ1-4, with a tentative D call TRBD1 (6 bases). CDR3 length equals 14 residues. The V gene's germline CDR1 is SNHLY and CDR2 FYNNEI. The V end was cut by 3 bases, the J end by 8 bases, with 13 bases between. For the CDR3, the DNA is TGTGCCAGCAGTGATGGGGAGGGGGTAGAAAAACTGTTTTTT. It specifies CASSDGEGVEKLFF.

This clone was found a few times. The chain carries TRBV5-3 and TRBJ2-5, with a tentative D call TRBD1 (6 bases). TRBV5-3 is an ORF; its function is uncertain. The CDR3 loop spans 19 amino acids. V lost 4 bases and J 2 bases, leaving 27 bases between the germline ends. This CDR3 is CARSLRAPDSPCWQETQYF. CDR3 in DNA: TGTGCCAGAAGCCTCAGGGCCCCGGACAGCCCGTGTTGGCAAGAGACCCAGTACTTC.

This sequence joins TRBV5-1 and TRBJ2-5; 10 bases line up with TRBD1. Per germline, CDR1 SGHRS and CDR2 YFSETQ. This CDR3 has 15 amino acids. With V trimmed by 4 bases and J by 5 bases, 8 bases remained unmatched. The CDR3 sequence: CASSAGTGVLETQYF. DNA of the CDR3: TGCGCCAGCAGCGCAGGGACAGGGGTATTGGAGACCCAGTACTTC. Based on the CDR3 plus reference TRBV5-1 and TRBJ2-5, the full variable domain is KAGVTQTPRYLIKTRGQQVTLSCSPISGHRSVSWYQQTPGQGLQFLFEYFSETQRNKGNFPGRFSGRQFSNSRSEMNVSTLELGDSALYLCASSAGTGVLETQYFGPGTRLLVL.

This chain joins TRBV15 and TRBJ1-6; TRBD1 agrees at 10 bases. V dropped 3 bases and J dropped 7; count of bases not matched to a gene: 9. In germline, CDR1 is LNHNV, CDR2 YYDKDF (reference sequence). This CDR3 is built from 17 residues. DNA of the CDR3: TGTGCCACCAGCAGGGGCTCTCCGGGACAGGGGAATTCACCCCTCCACTTT. This translates into CATSRGSPGQGNSPLHF.

The V call is TRBV27, the J call TRBJ2-7, with D tentatively TRBD1 (6 bases). Germline V gene data show CDR1 as MNHEY and CDR2 as SMNVEV (reference sequence). CDR3 length: 13 amino acids. Between the trimmed V and J ends, which lost 7 bases and 5 bases, there was a span of 15 bases. The CDR3 DNA is TGTGCCAGCAAACCCCTACAGGGAAACGAGCAGTACTTC. This encodes CASKPLQGNEQYF.

This clone was seen a handful of times. The J gene is TRBJ2-5, the V gene TRBV19; TRBD2 aligns across 9 bases. V lost 9 bases to trimming and J lost 4 bases; unmatched junction nucleotides: 6. Germline CDR1 is LNHDA and CDR2 is SQIVND (reference sequence). CDR3 size: 13 residues. DNA for the CDR3: TGTGCCAGCAGCGGGGGGAGGGCAGAGACCCAGTACTTC. It translates to CASSGGRAETQYF.

This clone was seen more than once but under ten times. V usage is TRBV6-5 and J usage is TRBJ1-1; D may be TRBD1 (5 bases). This CDR3 is built from 14 residues. Looked up from germline, CDR1 is MNHEY and CDR2 is SVGAGI. V was cut by 3 bases and J by 2 bases, with 10 bases left in between. CDR3 DNA: TGTGCCAGCAGTTATGGGGCAGATAACACTGAAGCTTTCTTT. Its protein is CASSYGADNTEAFF.

In this sample, this clone turned up a few times. V and J are TRBV14 and TRBJ2-7; 8 bases fit TRBD1. J was trimmed by 6 bases and V by 3 bases; bases with no gene match: 1. Germline CDR1 and CDR2: SGHDN and FVKESK. The CDR3 is 12 amino acids. This chain's CDR3 is CASSQTGAEQYF. The CDR3 DNA follows: TGTGCCAGCAGCCAGACAGGGGCCGAGCAGTACTTC.

This clone showed up many times. This sequence joins TRBV27 and TRBJ1-6; 8 positions agree with TRBD1. The CDR3 is 15 amino acids. Germline CDR1 and CDR2: MNHEY and SMNVEV (reference sequence). V was clipped by 3 bases and J by 4 bases; unmatched bases: 2. Written as DNA, the CDR3 is TGTGCCAGCAGTTTCGGGGACAGGTATAATTCACCCCTCCACTTT. The encoded protein is CASSFGDRYNSPLHF.

The chain recombines TRBV23-1 with TRBJ2-3; D perhaps matches TRBD2 (5 bases). TRBV23-1 is marked as an open reading frame, function uncertain. This CDR3 region has 17 residues. The V gene lost 1 base and the J gene lost 5 bases, with 19 bases spanning the gap. This CDR3 is CASSQFRRLSGRDTQYF. CDR3 bases: TGCGCCAGCAGTCAATTCCGTCGGCTTAGTGGGAGAGATACGCAGTATTTT.

The chain carries TRBV6-5 and TRBJ1-2, with 9 bases that match TRBD1. Per germline, CDR1 MNHEY and CDR2 SVGAGI. The CDR3 runs to 15 residues. V gave up 7 bases and J gave up 5 bases; unmatched junction bases: 11. This chain's CDR3 is CASNPGGQGLYGYTF. CDR3 coding DNA: TGTGCCAGCAACCCAGGCGGACAGGGGTTATATGGCTACACCTTC.

The chain carries TRBV24-1 and TRBJ2-1; D remains unclear. The ends were cut back, 3 bases at V and 3 bases at J, with 8 bases in the middle. Per germline, CDR1 KGHDR and CDR2 SFDVKD. The CDR3 covers 14 residues. The chain's CDR3 is CATSDLNYYNEQFF. The CDR3 region has the DNA TGTGCCACCAGTGATCTAAACTACTACAATGAGCAGTTCTTC.

The gene calls are TRBV7-2 and TRBJ1-1; 8 nucleotides agree with TRBD1. The CDR3 is 14 residues long. V lost 3 bases, J lost 1 base, and 1 base stayed unmatched. Germline-derived CDR1 and CDR2 are SGHTA and FQGNSA. The CDR3 DNA sequence: TGTGCCAGCAGCTTTGGGACAGGGAACACTGAAGCTTTCTTT. The encoded protein is CASSFGTGNTEAFF.

The chain combines TRBV6-2 or TRBV6-3 with TRBJ2-7; tentatively, D is TRBD1 (6 bases). The CDR3 totals 13 residues. Trimming pared 6 bases from V and 5 bases from J, leaving 14 bases between. CDR1 is MNHEY and CDR2 is SVGEGT in the germline V gene. The CDR3 protein is CASSRTGSHEQYF. CDR3 bases: TGTGCCAGCAGCCGTACAGGGTCTCACGAGCAGTACTTC.

The V and J genes are TRBV5-5 and TRBJ1-3; TRBD1 matches 8 bases. Trimming at V came to 3 bases and at J to 0 bases, leaving 2 bases not matched to a gene. Germline V gene sequence: CDR1 SGHKS, CDR2 YYEKEE (reference sequence). This CDR3 comprises 15 residues. The CDR3 DNA is TGTGCCAGCAGCTCCGGGACAGGCTCTGGAAACACCATATATTTT. Protein product: CASSSGTGSGNTIYF.

V is TRBV5-8 and J is TRBJ2-5; 9 nucleotides align to TRBD2. The ends lost 6 bases at V and 4 bases at J; junction bases unmatched: 16. The CDR3 is made up of 17 amino acids. Germline CDR1 reads SGHTS; CDR2 reads YDEGEE. CDR3 coding DNA: TGTGCCAGCACCTTCGGTGATAGCGGGAGTTCAGTAGAGACCCAGTACTTC. As protein: CASTFGDSGSSVETQYF.